The 18 T cell receptor beta chains presented below share a single source sample, sequenced in a study of molecular identifiers for immune sequencing clone quantification. TCRdb independently ran MiXCR on the PCR reads; one entry per CDR3 protein. Of over 85,000 distinct CDR3 sequences listed, 25% are singletons. The sequenced sample consisted of naive CD8+ T cells from blood, with Jurkat cell RNA spiked in. Subset denoted: FACS-sorted CD8+CD4-CCR7+CD45RA+ naive T cells. These TCRs come from a human donor in good health. Some libraries in this study had Jurkat cell RNA spiked in.

There are many counts of this clonotype. The chain couples TRBV30 to TRBJ1-5; D remains unclear. V was shortened by 0 bases and J by 7 bases, with 13 bases between the two germline ends. There are 14 residues in the CDR3. Germline CDR1 is GTSNPN and CDR2 is SVGIG (reference sequence). CDR3 loop: CAWSVDGGRQPQHF. DNA for the CDR3: TGTGCCTGGAGTGTAGATGGAGGTCGACAGCCCCAGCATTTT.

V usage is TRBV9 and J usage is TRBJ2-3; the D gene is possibly TRBD1 (7 bases). The CDR3 sequence is 15 residues long. Per germline, CDR1 SGDLS and CDR2 YYNGEE. The V end was cut by 4 bases, the J end by 0 bases, with 12 bases between. The CDR3 DNA reads TGTGCCAGCAGCCCGGGGGACAGCAGCACAGATACGCAGTATTTT. Translating it yields CASSPGDSSTDTQYF.

The chain combines TRBV10-2 with TRBJ2-7, with TRBD2 matching over 8 bases. Germline V lookup: CDR1 WSHSY, CDR2 SAAADI. J was trimmed by 3 bases and V by 7 bases; bases with no gene match: 8. The CDR3 contains 14 residues. Written as DNA, the CDR3 is TGCGCCAGCACGAAGGCGGGGGGTGACTACGAGCAGTACTTC. This gives the protein CASTKAGGDYEQYF.

A remark on this clonotype: At one end the junction does not follow the germline gene, possibly because of a read error. V usage is TRBV11-2 and J usage is TRBJ2-2; tentative D call: TRBD1 (6 bases). Germline assignment: CDR1 SGHAT and CDR2 FQNNGV. The CDR3 is made up of 14 amino acids. The CDR3 DNA reads TGTGCCGGCAGCTTTACAGGGTTCACCGGGGAGCTGTTTTTT. It is translated as CAGSFTGFTGELFF.

This clonotype was observed a few times. The rearrangement links TRBV12-3 or TRBV12-4 to TRBJ2-5, with TRBD2 matching 8 bases. The V and J ends lost 6 bases and 3 bases, in that order; junction bases with no gene match: 18. CDR3 length equals 18 residues. CDR3 DNA: TGTGCCAGCAGCCCCCTCGGGGAGTTGCCAGCGGGAGAAGAGACCCAGTACTTC. Its protein product is CASSPLGELPAGEETQYF.

This clonotype appeared many times. The J gene is TRBJ2-3, the V gene TRBV15; 11 bases match TRBD2. The length of the CDR3 is 16 residues. Trimming removed 6 bases from V and 4 bases from J; junction bases left unmatched: 9. The germline V gene has CDR1 LNHNV and CDR2 YYDKDF (reference sequence). CDR3 loop: CATSPKTSGGADTQYF. Here the CDR3 DNA reads TGTGCCACCAGTCCTAAAACTAGCGGGGGTGCAGATACGCAGTATTTT.

This clonotype was seen many times. The chain carries TRBV4-3 and TRBJ1-6; 11 nucleotides align to TRBD1. The CDR3 sequence is 16 residues long. The germline V gene has CDR1 LGHNA and CDR2 YSLEER. J gave up 5 bases and V 3 bases, and 3 bases lay outside the gene matches. For the CDR3, the DNA is TGCGCCAGCAGCCAGGACAGGGGGCGTAATAATTCACCCCTCCACTTT. Residues: CASSQDRGRNNSPLHF.

This clonotype was counted ten times or more. V gene TRBV4-3 combines with J gene TRBJ2-7; a possible D gene is TRBD1 (5 bases). Between the trimmed V and J ends, which lost 1 base and 2 bases, there was a span of 9 bases. The germline V gene encodes CDR1 LGHNA and CDR2 YSLEER. The CDR3 length is 14 residues. CDR3 in amino acids: CASSQVTGAYEQYF. CDR3 nucleotide sequence: TGCGCCAGCAGCCAAGTAACAGGCGCCTACGAGCAGTACTTC.

V is TRBV6-2 or TRBV6-3 and J is TRBJ2-1; 9 nucleotides align to TRBD1. There are 16 residues in the CDR3. With V trimmed by 2 bases and J by 8 bases, 10 bases remained unmatched. The germline gives CDR1 MNHEY, CDR2 SVGEGT. CDR3 protein: CASSYLRQGGNHEQFF. CDR3 sequence (DNA): TGTGCCAGCAGTTACCTTCGACAGGGGGGGAATCATGAGCAGTTCTTC.

The chain recombines TRBV20-1 with TRBJ1-2; a possible D gene is TRBD1 (6 bases). The germline V gene has CDR1 DFQATT and CDR2 SNEGSKA (reference sequence). The CDR3 is 13 amino acids. The V end was cut by 3 bases, the J end by 0 bases, with 8 bases between. CDR3 region: CSARDRTNYGYTF. The CDR3 DNA reads TGCAGTGCTAGGGACAGAACTAACTATGGCTACACCTTC.

This clonotype was observed once. A much larger clone differs by one base, so this may be a read error. The rearrangement links TRBV7-9 to TRBJ1-5, with D uncertain. This CDR3 region has 15 residues. The germline CDR1 and CDR2 sequences are SEHNR and FQNEAQ (reference sequence). The CDR3 coding sequence is TGTGCCAGCAGTTCCCCGACCCATCCGAATCAGCCCCCGCATTTT. Its protein is CASSSPTHPNQPPHF.

Points on this clonotype: Since a much larger clone is just one base distant, this may be a read error. The chain has TRBV29-1 and TRBJ2-5, with 9 bases fitting TRBD2. The CDR3 totals 15 residues. The germline V gene encodes CDR1 SQVTM and CDR2 ANQGSEA. The CDR3 spells CSVEVASGVQEIQYF. The CDR3 DNA follows: TGCAGCGTTGAAGTGGCTAGCGGGGTACAAGAGATCCAGTACTTC.

This clonotype appeared a few times. This chain's CDR3 is CASSEQESSYEQYF. DNA of the CDR3: TGTGCCAGCAGTGAACAGGAGAGCTCCTACGAGCAGTACTTC. This sequence joins TRBV2 and TRBJ2-7; no reliable D call. From germline, CDR1 is SNHLY and CDR2 FYNNEI. Trimming pared 2 bases from V and 0 bases from J, leaving 8 bases between. The CDR3 runs 14 residues.

The chain has TRBV12-3 or TRBV12-4 and TRBJ2-2; 10 bases match TRBD2. The CDR3 is 16 residues long. The V and J ends lost 5 bases and 7 bases, in that order; junction bases with no gene match: 10. This CDR3 reads CASSASAGGRGGELFF. DNA for the CDR3: TGTGCCAGCAGTGCTTCAGCGGGAGGGCGAGGCGGGGAGCTGTTTTTT.

This clonotype occurred a few times. The chain couples TRBV29-1 to TRBJ1-2; D perhaps matches TRBD1 (5 bases). Trimming took 0 bases from V and 3 from J, leaving 14 bases between them. The CDR3 consists of 15 residues. Germline CDR1 and CDR2: SQVTM and ANQGSEA. CDR3 residues: CSVEDYEGPDYGYTF. The CDR3 coding sequence is TGCAGCGTTGAAGATTATGAGGGGCCGGACTATGGCTACACCTTC. Full variable domain (outside the CDR3, taken from reference TRBV29-1 and TRBJ1-2): SAVISQKPSRDICQRGTSLTIQCQVDSQVTMMFWYRQQPGQSLTLIATANQGSEATYESGFVIDKFPISRPNLTFSTLTVSNMSPEDSSIYLCSVEDYEGPDYGYTFGSGTRLTVV.

This clonotype was counted only a few times. This chain connects TRBV7-9 to TRBJ2-7; weak D call: TRBD1 (6 bases). Germline values: CDR1 SEHNR, CDR2 FQNEAQ (reference sequence). CDR3 size: 15 residues. The V and J ends lost 5 bases and 7 bases respectively, with 21 bases between them. This CDR3 reads CASSRIEARTGEQYF. Written as DNA, the CDR3 is TGTGCCAGCAGCCGAATCGAAGCCCGTACAGGGGAGCAGTACTTC.

The rearrangement links TRBV12-3 or TRBV12-4 to TRBJ2-3; possibly TRBD2 for D (5 bases). The CDR3 is 14 residues long. V lost 7 bases, J lost 5 bases, and 16 bases lay in between. CDR3 loop: CASTADTAVDTQYF. In nucleotides, the CDR3 is TGTGCCAGCACCGCCGACACAGCGGTAGATACGCAGTATTTT.

This clonotype has ten or more counts. V and J are TRBV4-3 and TRBJ2-3; either TRBD1 or TRBD2 may fit D (6 bases each). This CDR3 spans 15 amino acids. Germline values: CDR1 LGHNA, CDR2 YSLEER. Trimming took off 5 bases at V and 0 bases at J, with 12 bases between the two ends. The DNA of the CDR3 is TGCGCCAGCAGCTACCCGGGGGCCAGCACAGATACGCAGTATTTT. Protein sequence: CASSYPGASTDTQYF.